The T cell receptor (beta chain) under discussion was sequenced for a study of blood T cells in healthy people across ages. It was with a sample-barcoded 5' primer and a J-beta primer mix that a second PCR of roughly 6 to 12 cycles was run. TCRdb fed the 5' RACE reads into MiXCR, producing one record per CDR3 protein. In the table there are about 1.1 million distinct CDR3 sequences, 35% to 40% of which are singletons. The sequenced sample was blood. The source of this sequence is a man younger than 35 in good health.

The CDR3: CSASLPGLAGGEQYF. The CDR3 region has the DNA TGCAGTGCTAGTTTACCGGGACTAGCGGGAGGTGAGCAGTACTTC. The gene calls are TRBV20-1 and TRBJ2-5; 15 positions agree with TRBD2. This CDR3 contains 15 residues. V lost 3 bases, J lost 11 bases, and 10 bases stayed unmatched. CDR1 and CDR2 from the germline V gene are DFQATT and SNEGSKA (reference sequence).